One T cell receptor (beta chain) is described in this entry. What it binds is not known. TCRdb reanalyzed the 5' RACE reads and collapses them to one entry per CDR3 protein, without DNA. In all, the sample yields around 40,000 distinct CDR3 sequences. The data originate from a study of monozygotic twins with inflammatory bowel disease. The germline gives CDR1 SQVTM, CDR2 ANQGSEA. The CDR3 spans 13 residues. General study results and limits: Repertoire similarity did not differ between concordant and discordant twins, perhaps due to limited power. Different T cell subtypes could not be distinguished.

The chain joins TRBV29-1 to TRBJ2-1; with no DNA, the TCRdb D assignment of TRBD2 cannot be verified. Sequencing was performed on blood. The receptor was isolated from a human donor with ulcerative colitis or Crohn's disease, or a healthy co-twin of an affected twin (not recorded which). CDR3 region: CSAMTSAFNEQFF.